This TCR beta chain was recovered during a study of T cell changes during pregnancy in multiple sclerosis (dated by TCRdb to between 2019 and 2020). General notes on the study: The study examined how the T cell repertoire changed over the course of pregnancy in women with multiple sclerosis.

The germline V and J ends show losses of 7 bases and 7 bases respectively, and no gene match explains 18 bases of the junction. The CDR3 numbers 18 residues from cysteine through phenylalanine. Of all the DNA, just the CDR3 is kept, 54 bases in frame from base 1. The germline V gene supplies CDR1 MRHNA and CDR2 SNTAGT. This clone appeared a single time. No antigen is known for it. No clone much larger than this one lies a single base away; base qualities are absent. The receptor library was made with the immunoSEQ multiplex PCR assay. TCRdb mirrors the immuneACCESS table, restricted to in-frame sequences. Some clones are absent from its copies; in checked studies, under half trace to an unresolved V gene, and the reason for the others is unknown. Across this sample there are approximately 31,000 clones, with about 92% seen only once. The top ten clonotypes cover approximately 0.41% of the sample.

The chain links TRBV6-4 with TRBJ1-4; 10 middle bases align to TRBD1. The receptor was isolated from a female donor with multiple sclerosis, enrolled in a pregnancy study. The specimen was CD4+ T cells from peripheral blood mononuclear cells, collected in the second trimester of pregnancy. The CDR3 corresponds to CASTKGGDRGGWGEKLFF. The sequence in DNA is TGTGCCAGCACTAAGGGGGGGGACAGGGGAGGTTGGGGTGAAAAACTGTTTTTT.